The text below deals with one T cell receptor beta chain. Its antigen is undetermined. This sample was taken from a study of shared clonotypes between healthy human individuals. Study-wide results and limits: Among several donors, roughly 5.5% of naive CD4 clonotypes were found in common.

Methods used by the authors: Filtering differed since immunoSEQ provided only junctions, with no quality scores. Here immunoSEQ multiplex PCR was the method, and the copy in TCRdb shows in-frame clones only, minus some. That table supplies the V and J calls and clone size; D and trimming were determined from the DNA. The sample gives millions of clones, just over 90% of which show up once; around 0.14% is in the top ten. Healthy and HIV-negative, the adult donors had no recent acute infections or vaccinations. A split of CD4+ cells into CD45RA+ naive and CD45RA-negative memory subsets was performed. The CDR3 has 15 residues. The ends lost 4 bases at V and 7 bases at J; junction bases unmatched: 7. Germline V lookup: CDR1 SGHAT, CDR2 FQNNGV.

Sequencing was carried out using naive CD4+ T cells sorted from blood. Noted subset: CD45RA+ positively selected. The V and J genes are TRBV11-2 and TRBJ2-1, with 10 bases identical to TRBD2. The source of this sequence is a young man in good health. The chain's CDR3 is CASSSPSGGGNEQFF. The CDR3 DNA reads TGTGCCAGCAGCTCCCCTAGCGGGGGAGGGAATGAGCAGTTCTTC.